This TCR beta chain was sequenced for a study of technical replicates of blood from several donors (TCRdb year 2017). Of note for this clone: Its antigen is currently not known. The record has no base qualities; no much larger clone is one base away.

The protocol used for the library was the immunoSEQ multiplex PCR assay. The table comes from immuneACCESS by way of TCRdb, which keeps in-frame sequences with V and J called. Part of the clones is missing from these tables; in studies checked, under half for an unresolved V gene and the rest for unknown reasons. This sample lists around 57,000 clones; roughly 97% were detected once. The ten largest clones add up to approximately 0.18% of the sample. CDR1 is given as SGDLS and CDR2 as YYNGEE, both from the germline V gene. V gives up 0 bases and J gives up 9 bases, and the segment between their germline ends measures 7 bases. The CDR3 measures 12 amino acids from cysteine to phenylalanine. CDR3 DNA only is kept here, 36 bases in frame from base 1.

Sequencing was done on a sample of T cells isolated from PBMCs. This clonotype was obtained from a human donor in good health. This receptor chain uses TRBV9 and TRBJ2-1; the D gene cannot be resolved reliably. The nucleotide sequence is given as TGTGCCAGCAGCGTAGATTCAGTTGAGCAGTTCTTC. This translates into CASSVDSVEQFF.